These T cell receptor beta chains were read from a single sample in a study of T-cell reconstitution after alpha-beta-depleted transplantation in children. Via MiXCR, TCRdb re-called the PCR reads, giving one row per CDR3 protein. This table holds about 250,000 distinct CDR3 sequences, around 25% found once. The sample consisted of PBMCs, mostly from graft donor cells, taken 360 days after TCRalphabeta/CD19-depleted stem cell transplant. Source of these receptors: a female patient between 2 and 15 years old who had a stem cell transplant for congenital amegakaryocytic thrombocytopenia, so the T cells may come from the graft donor. Both conserved end residues are part of each CDR3. A D gene is named only where the DNA matches it firmly. Size is stated for part of the rows, as once, few or many counts, or as a class when the clone is expanded.

DNA	CDR3	V	J	size	D
TGTGCCAGCAGCTTAATGCGGGAGAGTGCCGAGCAGTACTTC	CASSLMRESAEQYF	TRBV7-2	TRBJ2-7	NA	TRBD2
TGTGCCAGCAGTGAAGACCTCTCAGATACGCAGTATTTT	CASSEDLSDTQYF	TRBV2	TRBJ2-3	NA	NA
TGTGCCAGCAGTCCCTGGACAGGGACCGGGGAGCTGTTTTTT	CASSPWTGTGELFF	TRBV27	TRBJ2-2	NA	TRBD1
TGTGCCAGCAGTTTCGGGACCGGGAACATTCAGTACTTC	CASSFGTGNIQYF	TRBV12-3/TRBV12-4	TRBJ2-4	NA	NA
TGTGCCAGCAGAGCCCGCGGGCCTAATGAAAAACTGTTTTTT	CASRARGPNEKLFF	TRBV12-3/TRBV12-4	TRBJ1-4	few	NA
TGTGCCACCAGTGAATCGGGACTAGCGGGAGACAATGAGCAGTTCTTC	CATSESGLAGDNEQFF	TRBV24-1	TRBJ2-1	NA	TRBD2
TGTGCCAGCAGTGAAGAAGTAGAGCAGGGTTATGGCTACACCTTC	CASSEEVEQGYGYTF	TRBV6-4	TRBJ1-2	NA	NA
TGTGCCAGCAGTTACTCGAGAGGGACTAGGGGAACGCAGTATTTT	CASSYSRGTRGTQYF	TRBV6-5	TRBJ2-3	NA	TRBD2
TGTGCCAGCAGTTACATTTTGGGGACAGGGGGACCCGGGGAGCTGTTTTTT	CASSYILGTGGPGELFF	TRBV6-5	TRBJ2-2	few	TRBD1
TGCGCCAGCAGCCAAGCTTGGGGTGAAAAACTGTTTTTT	CASSQAWGEKLFF	TRBV4-1	TRBJ1-4	NA	NA
TGTGCCAGCAGCTCGGGACTAGCGGGAGGAGTTAGCAGGGAGCTGTTTTTT	CASSSGLAGGVSRELFF	TRBV7-8	TRBJ2-2	NA	TRBD2
TGCGCCAGCAGCCAGGGGACTAGCGGTAGCACAGATACGCAGTATTTT	CASSQGTSGSTDTQYF	TRBV5-1	TRBJ2-3	NA	TRBD2
TGCAGTGCTAGAGATGACTCGAACACTGAAGCTTTCTTT	CSARDDSNTEAFF	TRBV20-1	TRBJ1-1	NA	NA
TGTGCCAGCAGACCACAGGGATGGACTGAAGCTTTCTTT	CASRPQGWTEAFF	TRBV6-6	TRBJ1-1	few	NA
TGTGCCAGCAGCGAAGGGGGGGATGCGAATGAGCAGTTCTTC	CASSEGGDANEQFF	TRBV11-1	TRBJ2-1	NA	NA
TGTGCCAGCAGTTACAGGGAGGGAGACATTCAGTACTTC	CASSYREGDIQYF	TRBV6-5	TRBJ2-4	few	TRBD2
TGCAGCTTCGTATGGGCAGGGGGCTTCAATGAGCAGTTCTTC	CSFVWAGGFNEQFF	TRBV29-1	TRBJ2-1	many	TRBD1
TGTGCCAGCAGCCAATTAGGTCCCGTTCAGTACTTC	CASSQLGPVQYF	TRBV16	TRBJ2-4	NA	NA
TGTGCCAGCAGCTTAGGTGCCAGGGGAAGCTATGGCTACACCTTC	CASSLGARGSYGYTF	TRBV13	TRBJ1-2	NA	NA
TGTGCCAGCAGCTTACAGGGGAACACTGAAGCTTTCTTT	CASSLQGNTEAFF	TRBV7-2	TRBJ1-1	many	NA
TGTGCCAGCAACCGTACTCCTCCAGATACGCAGTATTTT	CASNRTPPDTQYF	TRBV28	TRBJ2-3	NA	NA
TGTGCCAGCAGTTACGGGGATAGGAGTTCACCCCTCCACTTT	CASSYGDRSSPLHF	TRBV6-5	TRBJ1-6	few	NA
TGTGCCAGCAGTGGGACTAGCGCTAAATACAATGAGCAGTTCTTC	CASSGTSAKYNEQFF	TRBV12-3/TRBV12-4	TRBJ2-1	NA	TRBD2
TGTGCCAGCAGCAAAAAGATAGCCAAAAACATTCAGTACTTC	CASSKKIAKNIQYF	TRBV21-1	TRBJ2-4	NA	NA
TGTGCCAGCAGTTTATGGACTATTTCGACAGATACGCAGTATTTT	CASSLWTISTDTQYF	TRBV28	TRBJ2-3	NA	NA
TGTGCCAGCAGTTTAGGAGCGGGGGGGCCGGTAGATACGCAGTATTTT	CASSLGAGGPVDTQYF	TRBV12-3/TRBV12-4	TRBJ2-3	few	TRBD2
TGTGCCAGCAGCTTAGGGGTGGACAGGGATTACTCCTACGAGCAGTACTTC	CASSLGVDRDYSYEQYF	TRBV7-8	TRBJ2-7	NA	TRBD1
TGTGCCAGCAGTGATGAGGGGTTCGTTTATGGCTACACCTTC	CASSDEGFVYGYTF	TRBV2	TRBJ1-2	few	NA
TGCAGTGCTAGTATAGGGACCTTCTACGAGCAGTACTTC	CSASIGTFYEQYF	TRBV20-1	TRBJ2-7	few	NA
TGTGCCAGCAGCTCCAACCCGTACAATGAGCAGTTCTTC	CASSSNPYNEQFF	TRBV7-3	TRBJ2-1	few	NA
TGTGCCAGCAGCCAAAGGGCGATGGGTCTGCGGGAAGCTTTCTTT	CASSQRAMGLREAFF	TRBV3-1	TRBJ1-1	NA	NA
TGCGCCAGCACGGTTGCGGGGACCACAGATACGCAGTATTTT	CASTVAGTTDTQYF	TRBV5-1	TRBJ2-3	NA	NA
TGCAGCAACGTTAGGACTAGCGGGGGGGACGGCACAGATACGCAGTATTTT	CSNVRTSGGDGTDTQYF	TRBV20-1	TRBJ2-3	NA	TRBD2
TGTGCCAGCAGTTTCATACTTAAAATGACTAGGGGGTCCTACGAGCAGTACTTC	CASSFILKMTRGSYEQYF	TRBV28	TRBJ2-7	NA	NA
TGTGCCAGCAGTTTATTAGCGCAGTTCGGGACAGGTAGGTATGAGCAGTTCTTC	CASSLLAQFGTGRYEQFF	TRBV27	TRBJ2-1	NA	TRBD1
TGCAGTGCTAGAGTAGGGACAGGGGGTCGTCAGCCCCAGCATTTT	CSARVGTGGRQPQHF	TRBV20-1	TRBJ1-5	NA	TRBD1
TGTGCCATCGGTCAGACTAGCGGGGAATACAATGAGCAGTTCTTC	CAIGQTSGEYNEQFF	TRBV10-3	TRBJ2-1	few	TRBD2
TGTGCCAGCAGCCTAGGACTAGCGGCTTACAATGAGCAGTTCTTC	CASSLGLAAYNEQFF	TRBV5-4	TRBJ2-1	few	TRBD2
TGTGCCAGCAGCGTGACTAGCGGGAAGGAGACCCAGTACTTC	CASSVTSGKETQYF	TRBV12-3/TRBV12-4	TRBJ2-5	many	TRBD2
TGCAGTGCTTTTAGCGGGTCCAGCTCCTACAATGAGCAGTTCTTC	CSAFSGSSSYNEQFF	TRBV20-1	TRBJ2-1	NA	TRBD2
TGTGCCAGTAGCCATCGACAGGGGAACACTGAAGCTTTCTTT	CASSHRQGNTEAFF	TRBV19	TRBJ1-1	NA	TRBD1
TGTGCCAGCAGCCTCAGCGGGAGAGAACCGCAGTATTTT	CASSLSGREPQYF	TRBV3-1	TRBJ2-3	NA	TRBD2
TGTGCCAGCAGTTTAACCCAGGGGAATCAGCCCCAGCATTTT	CASSLTQGNQPQHF	TRBV4-2	TRBJ1-5	NA	NA
TGTGCCAGCAGTTTGGTTGACAAAAACATTCAGTACTTC	CASSLVDKNIQYF	TRBV12-3/TRBV12-4	TRBJ2-4	NA	NA
TGTGCCAGCAGCTTACGGACGGTGGACACCGGGGAGCTGTTTTTT	CASSLRTVDTGELFF	TRBV6-2/TRBV6-3	TRBJ2-2	few	NA
TGTGCCAGCAGCCCAGATTCCTTTTATGGCTACACCTTC	CASSPDSFYGYTF	TRBV7-9	TRBJ1-2	NA	NA
TGTGCCATCAGCGAACAGAAACGCGGCTACACCTTC	CAISEQKRGYTF	TRBV10-3	TRBJ1-2	NA	NA
TGTGCCAGCTCTCCCCAAAGCTCCTACGAGCAGTACTTC	CASSPQSSYEQYF	TRBV18	TRBJ2-7	few	NA
TGCGCCAGCAGGCTGCGATGGGACGGGGAAGCTTTCTTT	CASRLRWDGEAFF	TRBV4-3	TRBJ1-1	few	NA
TGTGCCAGCAGCGAAGAGACTAGCGGGAGCGTTTATACGCAGTATTTT	CASSEETSGSVYTQYF	TRBV12-3/TRBV12-4	TRBJ2-3	NA	TRBD2
TGCGCCACCCATCCCACAGGGCGCGCGAACACCGGGGAGCTGTTTTTT	CATHPTGRANTGELFF	TRBV5-1	TRBJ2-2	many	NA
TGTGCCGGGGAGCGTTCACCCCTCCACTTT	CAGERSPLHF	TRBV15	TRBJ1-6	NA	NA
TGTGCCAGTCATATAAGTCTAGTCACCGGGGAGCTGTTTTTT	CASHISLVTGELFF	TRBV6-1	TRBJ2-2	few	NA
TGTGCCAGCAGCTTGATACCTAGCGGAAGCACAGATACGCAGTATTTT	CASSLIPSGSTDTQYF	TRBV7-9	TRBJ2-3	few	TRBD2
TGCGCCAGCAGTGAGGAGGACTCCCTGAATCAAGAGACCCAGTACTTC	CASSEEDSLNQETQYF	TRBV10-1	TRBJ2-5	few	NA